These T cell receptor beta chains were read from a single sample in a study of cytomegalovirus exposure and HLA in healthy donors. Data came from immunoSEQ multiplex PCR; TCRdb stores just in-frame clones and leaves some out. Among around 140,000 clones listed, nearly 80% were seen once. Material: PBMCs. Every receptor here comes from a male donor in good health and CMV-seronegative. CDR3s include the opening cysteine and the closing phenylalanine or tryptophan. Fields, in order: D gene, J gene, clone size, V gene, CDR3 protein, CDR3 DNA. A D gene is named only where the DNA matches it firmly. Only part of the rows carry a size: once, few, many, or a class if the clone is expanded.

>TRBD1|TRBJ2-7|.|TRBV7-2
CASSQYPGQGEYEQYF
TGTGCCAGCAGCCAATATCCGGGACAGGGGGAATACGAGCAGTACTTC
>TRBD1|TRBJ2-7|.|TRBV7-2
CASSLWDRGRSEQYF
TGTGCCAGCAGCTTATGGGACAGGGGAAGGAGTGAGCAGTACTTC
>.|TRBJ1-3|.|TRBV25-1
CASSPSVSGNTIYF
TGTGCCAGCAGTCCATCGGTCTCTGGAAACACCATATATTTT
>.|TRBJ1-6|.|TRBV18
CASSPPLNSPLHF
TGTGCCAGCTCACCACCTCTTAATTCACCCCTCCACTTT
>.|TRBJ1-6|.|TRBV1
CTSSQDGQGADSPLHF
TGCACCAGCAGCCAAGATGGGCAGGGCGCGGACTCACCCCTCCACTTT
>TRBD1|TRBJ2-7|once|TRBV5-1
CASSNGTGRNEQYF
TGCGCCAGCAGCAACGGGACAGGTCGGAACGAGCAGTACTTC
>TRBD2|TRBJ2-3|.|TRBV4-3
CASSQGPGTSGGPTDTQYF
TGCGCCAGCAGCCAGGGTCCCGGGACTAGCGGGGGGCCCACAGATACGCAGTATTTT
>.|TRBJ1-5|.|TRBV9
CASSVGYSSNQPQHF
TGTGCCAGCAGCGTAGGGTATAGCAGCAATCAGCCCCAGCATTTT
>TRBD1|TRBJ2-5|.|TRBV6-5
CASSYGQGQETQYF
TGTGCCAGCAGTTACGGACAGGGCCAAGAGACCCAGTACTTC
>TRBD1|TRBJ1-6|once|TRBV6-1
CASAGRTGDNSPLHF
TGTGCCAGCGCCGGTCGAACAGGGGACAACTCACCCCTCCACTTT
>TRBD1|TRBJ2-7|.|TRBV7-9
CASSHETGSYEQYF
TGTGCCAGCAGCCATGAGACAGGGTCCTACGAGCAGTACTTC
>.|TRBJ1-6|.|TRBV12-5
CATGVDRDNSPLHF
TGTGCTACGGGGGTAGACCGGGATAATTCACCCCTCCACTTT
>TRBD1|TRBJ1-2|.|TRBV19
CASTSQGTGGNYGYTF
TGTGCCAGTACCTCACAGGGGACAGGGGGTAACTATGGCTACACCTTC
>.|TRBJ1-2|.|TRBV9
CASSVAPTVQAAYGYTF
TGTGCCAGCAGCGTAGCCCCTACGGTCCAGGCAGCCTATGGCTACACCTTC
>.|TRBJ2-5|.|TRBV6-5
CASSYSTVGAETQYF
TGTGCCAGCAGTTACTCGACGGTGGGGGCGGAGACCCAGTACTTC
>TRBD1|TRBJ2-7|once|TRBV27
CASSQGQGESYEQYF
TGTGCCAGCAGCCAGGGACAGGGGGAATCCTACGAGCAGTACTTC